The rows below give T cell receptor beta chains drawn from one sample of a study of radiotherapy plus CTLA-4 blockade in lung cancer. TCRdb's table, derived via immunoSEQ multiplex PCR, lists solely in-frame clones and lacks some. The sample holds 90,000 to 100,000 clones, roughly 80% seen once. The starting material was peripheral blood, obtained from a patient treated with radiotherapy plus ipilimumab. The receptors here all came from a human donor with non-small cell lung cancer that progressed on radiotherapy plus ipilimumab. Each CDR3 is given with its conserved first and last residue. Each record gives: CDR3 length, D gene, J gene, V gene, clone size, CDR3 protein, CDR3 DNA. D genes are given only for firm matches. Size is stated for part of the rows, as once, few or many counts, or as a class when the clone is expanded.

len: 13; d_gene: .; j_gene: TRBJ2-3; v_gene: TRBV7-6; abundance: .; CDR3aa: CASSQGGLGTQYF; CDR3nt: TGTGCCAGCAGCCAGGGGGGCTTAGGTACGCAGTATTTT
len: 13; d_gene: .; j_gene: TRBJ2-5; v_gene: TRBV13; abundance: many; CDR3aa: CASSTGRQETQYF; CDR3nt: TGTGCCAGCAGCACTGGACGCCAAGAGACCCAGTACTTC
len: 15; d_gene: TRBD1; j_gene: TRBJ2-3; v_gene: TRBV5-6; abundance: .; CDR3aa: CASSKGQGARDTQYF; CDR3nt: TGTGCCAGCAGCAAGGGACAGGGGGCGAGAGATACGCAGTATTTT
len: 15; d_gene: TRBD2; j_gene: TRBJ2-1; v_gene: TRBV5-6; abundance: .; CDR3aa: CASSYNSGGYNEQFF; CDR3nt: TGTGCCAGCAGCTATAATAGCGGGGGCTACAATGAGCAGTTCTTC
len: 14; d_gene: .; j_gene: TRBJ2-2; v_gene: TRBV5-6; abundance: .; CDR3aa: CASSLGGVTGELFF; CDR3nt: TGTGCCAGCAGCTTAGGCGGGGTCACCGGGGAGCTGTTTTTT
len: 11; d_gene: .; j_gene: TRBJ1-1; v_gene: TRBV29-1; abundance: few; CDR3aa: CSVGGGTEAFF; CDR3nt: TGCAGCGTTGGAGGGGGCACTGAAGCTTTCTTT
len: 15; d_gene: .; j_gene: TRBJ1-1; v_gene: TRBV5-4; abundance: .; CDR3aa: CASSLKQGRNTEAFF; CDR3nt: TGTGCCAGCAGCTTGAAGCAGGGGCGGAACACTGAAGCTTTCTTT
len: 14; d_gene: TRBD1; j_gene: TRBJ2-5; v_gene: TRBV6-6; abundance: .; CDR3aa: CASSTRGRLETQYF; CDR3nt: TGTGCCAGCAGTACCAGGGGGCGTTTGGAGACCCAGTACTTC
len: 15; d_gene: .; j_gene: TRBJ2-3; v_gene: TRBV4-2; abundance: .; CDR3aa: CASSQTEQSTDTQYF; CDR3nt: TGTGCCAGCAGCCAAACGGAGCAAAGCACAGATACGCAGTATTTT
len: 16; d_gene: .; j_gene: TRBJ2-3; v_gene: TRBV11-2; abundance: .; CDR3aa: CASSFVLGGGADTQYF; CDR3nt: TGTGCCAGCAGCTTCGTTTTAGGAGGGGGCGCAGATACGCAGTATTTT
len: 13; d_gene: .; j_gene: TRBJ1-3; v_gene: TRBV6-1; abundance: .; CDR3aa: CASGASSGNTIYF; CDR3nt: TGTGCCAGCGGGGCGTCCTCTGGAAACACCATATATTTT
len: 11; d_gene: .; j_gene: TRBJ2-3; v_gene: TRBV25-1; abundance: .; CDR3aa: CASSVTDTQYF; CDR3nt: TGTGCCAGCAGTGTAACAGATACGCAGTATTTT
len: 13; d_gene: .; j_gene: TRBJ1-2; v_gene: TRBV27; abundance: .; CDR3aa: CASSFSRDYGYTF; CDR3nt: TGTGCCAGCAGTTTTAGCAGGGACTATGGCTACACCTTC
len: 15; d_gene: TRBD2; j_gene: TRBJ2-1; v_gene: TRBV5-1; abundance: .; CDR3aa: CASSPGLAGPNEQFF; CDR3nt: TGCGCCAGCAGCCCGGGACTAGCGGGTCCTAATGAGCAGTTCTTC
len: 13; d_gene: .; j_gene: TRBJ1-1; v_gene: TRBV6-5; abundance: .; CDR3aa: CASSYGGLTEAFF; CDR3nt: TGTGCCAGCAGTTACGGGGGCTTGACTGAAGCTTTCTTT
len: 13; d_gene: .; j_gene: TRBJ2-1; v_gene: TRBV19; abundance: .; CDR3aa: CASSIADYNEQFF; CDR3nt: TGTGCCAGTAGTATTGCGGATTACAATGAGCAGTTCTTC
len: 13; d_gene: .; j_gene: TRBJ1-3; v_gene: TRBV30; abundance: .; CDR3aa: CAWSAGSGNTIYF; CDR3nt: TGTGCCTGGAGTGCAGGGAGTGGAAACACCATATATTTT
len: 14; d_gene: .; j_gene: TRBJ1-1; v_gene: TRBV7-2; abundance: once; CDR3aa: CASSGGPLNTEAFF; CDR3nt: TGTGCCAGCAGCGGGGGACCGCTGAACACTGAAGCTTTCTTT
len: 16; d_gene: TRBD1; j_gene: TRBJ2-7; v_gene: TRBV29-1; abundance: once; CDR3aa: CSVGGTGTGGRGEQYF; CDR3nt: TGCAGCGTTGGGGGAACCGGGACAGGGGGCCGTGGCGAGCAGTACTTC
len: 13; d_gene: .; j_gene: TRBJ2-7; v_gene: TRBV29-1; abundance: .; CDR3aa: CSAPLGPSYEQYF; CDR3nt: TGCAGCGCCCCCTTGGGTCCCTCCTACGAGCAGTACTTC
len: 15; d_gene: TRBD1; j_gene: TRBJ2-5; v_gene: TRBV5-8; abundance: few; CDR3aa: CASSLDTGGWETQYF; CDR3nt: TGTGCCAGCAGCTTGGATACAGGGGGCTGGGAGACCCAGTACTTC
len: 16; d_gene: TRBD1; j_gene: TRBJ2-2; v_gene: TRBV29-1; abundance: .; CDR3aa: CSDRQGEQKNTGELFF; CDR3nt: TGCAGCGATCGACAGGGGGAACAGAAGAACACCGGGGAGCTGTTTTTT
len: 17; d_gene: TRBD2; j_gene: TRBJ2-3; v_gene: TRBV7-6; abundance: .; CDR3aa: CASSLEAGLAGEDTQYF; CDR3nt: TGTGCCAGCAGCTTAGAGGCAGGGCTAGCGGGAGAGGATACGCAGTATTTT
len: 14; d_gene: TRBD1; j_gene: TRBJ2-2; v_gene: TRBV25-1; abundance: .; CDR3aa: CASGRQGNTGELFF; CDR3nt: TGTGCCAGCGGTCGACAGGGGAACACCGGGGAGCTGTTTTTT
len: 16; d_gene: TRBD1; j_gene: TRBJ1-2; v_gene: TRBV5-1; abundance: .; CDR3aa: CASSFNPGGAGYGYTF; CDR3nt: TGCGCCAGCAGCTTTAACCCAGGGGGCGCGGGCTATGGCTACACCTTC
len: 16; d_gene: TRBD1; j_gene: TRBJ2-7; v_gene: TRBV2; abundance: .; CDR3aa: CASSGAGQGISYEQYF; CDR3nt: TGTGCCAGCAGCGGAGCAGGACAGGGGATCTCCTACGAGCAGTACTTC
len: 15; d_gene: .; j_gene: TRBJ2-1; v_gene: TRBV4-2; abundance: once; CDR3aa: CASSQVVGRANEQFF; CDR3nt: TGTGCCAGCAGCCAAGTAGTCGGGAGAGCCAATGAGCAGTTCTTC
len: 13; d_gene: .; j_gene: TRBJ1-2; v_gene: TRBV7-9; abundance: medium-sized; CDR3aa: CASSLGRDYGYTF; CDR3nt: TGTGCCAGCAGCTTAGGACGGGACTATGGCTACACCTTC
len: 12; d_gene: TRBD1; j_gene: TRBJ1-2; v_gene: TRBV7-9; abundance: few; CDR3aa: CASSFTGDGYTF; CDR3nt: TGTGCCAGCAGCTTCACAGGGGATGGCTACACCTTC
len: 13; d_gene: TRBD1; j_gene: TRBJ1-1; v_gene: TRBV7-8; abundance: .; CDR3aa: CASRTGDRAEAFF; CDR3nt: TGTGCCAGCAGGACAGGGGACCGCGCTGAAGCTTTCTTT
len: 13; d_gene: .; j_gene: TRBJ2-2; v_gene: TRBV7-7; abundance: .; CDR3aa: CASSLGAKGELFF; CDR3nt: TGTGCTAGCAGCTTAGGAGCAAAGGGGGAGCTGTTTTTT
len: 13; d_gene: .; j_gene: TRBJ2-3; v_gene: TRBV2; abundance: .; CDR3aa: CASREGQGDTQYF; CDR3nt: TGTGCCAGCAGGGAGGGGCAGGGGGATACGCAGTATTTT
len: 14; d_gene: TRBD1; j_gene: TRBJ1-2; v_gene: TRBV15; abundance: .; CDR3aa: CATSITGQPRGYTF; CDR3nt: TGTGCCACCAGCATTACGGGACAGCCGCGTGGCTACACCTTC
len: 12; d_gene: .; j_gene: TRBJ2-1; v_gene: TRBV29-1; abundance: .; CDR3aa: CSVLDWDNEQFF; CDR3nt: TGCAGCGTCCTGGACTGGGACAATGAGCAGTTCTTC
len: 13; d_gene: .; j_gene: TRBJ1-5; v_gene: TRBV9; abundance: .; CDR3aa: CASSPSGDQPQHF; CDR3nt: TGTGCCAGCAGCCCTAGTGGGGATCAGCCCCAGCATTTT
len: 17; d_gene: TRBD2; j_gene: TRBJ2-2; v_gene: TRBV7-9; abundance: .; CDR3aa: CASSPTGLALNTGELFF; CDR3nt: TGTGCCAGCAGCCCCACTGGACTAGCCCTGAACACCGGGGAGCTGTTTTTT
len: 13; d_gene: .; j_gene: TRBJ2-1; v_gene: TRBV12-5; abundance: .; CDR3aa: CASGWPLTGEQFF; CDR3nt: TGTGCTAGTGGTTGGCCTTTAACAGGGGAGCAGTTCTTC
len: 17; d_gene: .; j_gene: TRBJ2-5; v_gene: TRBV27; abundance: .; CDR3aa: CASSLLGIPGREETQYF; CDR3nt: TGTGCCAGCAGTTTATTGGGGATACCCGGTAGGGAAGAGACCCAGTACTTC
len: 15; d_gene: .; j_gene: TRBJ2-1; v_gene: TRBV6-5; abundance: .; CDR3aa: CASSYSISGEFEQFF; CDR3nt: TGTGCCAGCAGTTACTCGATTTCGGGGGAGTTTGAGCAGTTCTTC
len: 13; d_gene: .; j_gene: TRBJ2-3; v_gene: TRBV7-3; abundance: .; CDR3aa: CASSLTNGDTQYF; CDR3nt: TGTGCCAGCAGCTTAACGAACGGGGATACGCAGTATTTT
len: 15; d_gene: .; j_gene: TRBJ2-7; v_gene: TRBV27; abundance: .; CDR3aa: CASRLGQGAFYEQYF; CDR3nt: TGTGCCAGCAGGCTGGGACAAGGGGCTTTCTACGAGCAGTACTTC
len: 13; d_gene: TRBD2; j_gene: TRBJ2-7; v_gene: TRBV19; abundance: few; CDR3aa: CASRMGGTYEQYF; CDR3nt: TGTGCCAGTAGGATGGGGGGGACCTACGAGCAGTACTTC
len: 15; d_gene: .; j_gene: TRBJ2-5; v_gene: TRBV4-1; abundance: .; CDR3aa: CASSQPPRSGETQYF; CDR3nt: TGCGCCAGCAGCCAGCCTCCGCGGTCGGGAGAGACCCAGTACTTC